Listed below are T cell receptor beta chains from one sample, sequenced in a study of CD8 T cells in ankylosing spondylitis. In TCRdb, the 5' RACE reads were re-called with MiXCR into one record per CDR3 protein. The sample has fewer than 200,000 distinct CDR3 sequences; around a tenth are singletons. Source material: blood, either unsorted or a sorted T cell fraction (not recorded which). The receptors originated from a female donor with ankylosing spondylitis or in good health (not recorded which). Both conserved end residues are part of each CDR3. The D gene is left open where the match is weak. The size field is filled for only some rows; it gives once, few, many or a size class.

j_gene: TRBJ1-1; d_gene: .; v_gene: TRBV18; abundance: .; CDR3aa: CASSPSVSTEAFF; CDR3nt: TGTGCCAGCTCACCTTCTGTTAGCACTGAAGCTTTCTTT
j_gene: TRBJ2-1; d_gene: TRBD1; v_gene: TRBV6-1; abundance: .; CDR3aa: CATRQGRSEQFF; CDR3nt: TGTGCCACCCGACAGGGGCGAAGTGAGCAGTTCTTC
j_gene: TRBJ1-5; d_gene: .; v_gene: TRBV12-3/TRBV12-4; abundance: many; CDR3aa: CASTWGNQPQHF; CDR3nt: TGTGCCAGCACCTGGGGCAATCAGCCCCAGCATTTT
j_gene: TRBJ2-7; d_gene: .; v_gene: TRBV5-1; abundance: .; CDR3aa: CASSLGGNSYEQYF; CDR3nt: TGCGCCAGCAGCTTGGGTGGCAATTCCTACGAGCAGTACTTC
j_gene: TRBJ2-5; d_gene: TRBD2; v_gene: TRBV13; abundance: few; CDR3aa: CASSSQRLAKETQYF; CDR3nt: TGTGCCAGCAGCTCCCAGCGACTAGCGAAAGAGACCCAGTACTTC
j_gene: TRBJ2-1; d_gene: TRBD2; v_gene: TRBV7-6; abundance: .; CDR3aa: CASSFQAVGLGLDEQFF; CDR3nt: TGTGCCAGCAGCTTTCAGGCGGTGGGACTAGGGTTGGATGAGCAGTTCTTC
j_gene: TRBJ2-1; d_gene: TRBD2; v_gene: TRBV12-3/TRBV12-4; abundance: .; CDR3aa: CASSPRSSGPLTYNEQFF; CDR3nt: TGTGCCAGCAGCCCACGGTCTAGCGGGCCGCTTACCTACAATGAGCAGTTCTTC
j_gene: TRBJ2-3; d_gene: TRBD2; v_gene: TRBV4-3; abundance: .; CDR3aa: CASSQESPGGFPDTQYF; CDR3nt: TGCGCCAGCAGCCAAGAATCCCCGGGAGGGTTCCCAGATACGCAGTATTTT
j_gene: TRBJ2-1; d_gene: .; v_gene: TRBV6-2/TRBV6-3; abundance: many; CDR3aa: CASSYARLNEQFF; CDR3nt: TGTGCCAGCAGTTACGCTCGACTCAATGAGCAGTTCTTC
j_gene: TRBJ1-2; d_gene: TRBD1; v_gene: TRBV27; abundance: few; CDR3aa: CASSPGTENYGYTF; CDR3nt: TGTGCCAGCAGTCCCGGGACAGAGAACTATGGCTACACCTTC
j_gene: TRBJ2-1; d_gene: .; v_gene: TRBV12-3/TRBV12-4; abundance: few; CDR3aa: CASSFEAESSYNEQFF; CDR3nt: TGTGCCAGCAGTTTTGAGGCGGAAAGCTCCTACAATGAGCAGTTCTTC
j_gene: TRBJ1-1; d_gene: TRBD1; v_gene: TRBV7-9; abundance: few; CDR3aa: CASSLGRQGLNTEAFF; CDR3nt: TGTGCCAGCAGCTTGGGTCGACAGGGACTAAACACTGAAGCTTTCTTT
j_gene: TRBJ2-1; d_gene: .; v_gene: TRBV20-1; abundance: few; CDR3aa: CSASGDLATSYNEQFF; CDR3nt: TGCAGTGCTAGCGGCGATCTAGCGACTTCCTACAATGAGCAGTTCTTC
j_gene: TRBJ1-1; d_gene: .; v_gene: TRBV2; abundance: few; CDR3aa: CASPPEYTEAFF; CDR3nt: TGTGCCAGCCCTCCGGAGTACACTGAAGCTTTCTTT
j_gene: TRBJ2-7; d_gene: TRBD2; v_gene: TRBV19; abundance: few; CDR3aa: CASSEAGDYEQYF; CDR3nt: TGTGCCAGTAGTGAGGCGGGGGACTACGAGCAGTACTTC
j_gene: TRBJ2-7; d_gene: .; v_gene: TRBV20-1; abundance: .; CDR3aa: CSASEPAGQEQYF; CDR3nt: TGCAGTGCTAGCGAACCTGCTGGACAGGAGCAGTACTTC
j_gene: TRBJ2-3; d_gene: TRBD1; v_gene: TRBV12-3/TRBV12-4; abundance: .; CDR3aa: CASSRQGTDTQYF; CDR3nt: TGTGCCAGCAGTAGACAGGGGACAGATACGCAGTATTTT
j_gene: TRBJ2-7; d_gene: .; v_gene: TRBV28; abundance: .; CDR3aa: CASSLPSVGGGYEQYF; CDR3nt: TGTGCCAGCAGTCTCCCTAGTGTGGGGGGCGGCTACGAGCAGTACTTC
j_gene: TRBJ2-7; d_gene: TRBD2; v_gene: TRBV13; abundance: few; CDR3aa: CASSAGLAGNYEQYF; CDR3nt: TGTGCCAGCAGCGCAGGACTAGCGGGGAACTACGAGCAGTACTTC
j_gene: TRBJ1-1; d_gene: .; v_gene: TRBV18; abundance: .; CDR3aa: CASSRKGAEVGGLTLWTTEAFF; CDR3nt: TGTGCCAGCTCACGAAAAGGGGCCGAGGTTGGAGGGCTTACGCTCTGGACCACTGAAGCTTTCTTT